This TCR beta chain was recorded in a study of cytomegalovirus exposure and HLA in healthy donors (dated by TCRdb to about 2017). Context from the whole study: An earlier analysis of several hundred of the donors reported about 260 Gb of sequence data and 117 million unique TCR beta sequences obtained from about 180 million T cells. An early release that covered some 630 HLA-typed donors contained 250 to 350 gigabases of sequencing data and 85 million to 100 million unique TCR sequences. The genetic ancestry cluster associated with self-reported Caucasian donors included 65% to 90% of the roughly 410 genotyped donors. The study aimed to test whether signatures of past pathogen exposure could be identified by cataloging public T cell receptors. The study profiled the T cell repertoires of approximately 700 subjects by immunosequencing and related them to cytomegalovirus serostatus. A separate validation cohort of 100 to 150 different subjects was used in addition to the roughly 700-subject first cohort. To predict cytomegalovirus infection status, the study brought together high-throughput TCR immunosequencing, statistical association of individual TCRs with disease status, and machine learning. To study patterns of TCR occurrence, a later analysis re-analyzed previously published TCR beta repertoires from around 670 donors and added high-resolution HLA genotyping. In the later analysis, no new phenotypic data were used to find candidate immune exposures; instead, reliance was placed on TCR beta sequences and their occurrence across donors. In an earlier analysis of roughly 580 of the donors, high-throughput TCR beta sequencing was used to judge whether each TCR beta V gene segment behaved as functional or pseudogenic. Donor age, sex, ethnicity and CMV serostatus were collected together with the repertoire data. In a later genetic analysis, genome-wide SNP genotypes for about 55% of the 666 donors were used, and that subset was treated as a discovery cohort. Every repertoire in the discovery cohort had been generated on one and the same sequencing platform. HLA typing included class I and class II loci at four-digit resolution. Typing coverage differed by locus: A, B, C, DRB1 and DQB1 were typed in roughly 629-630 donors, DQA1 in approximately 520, DPA1 in around 610, and DPB1 in 450 to 490. Five DR-DQ haplotypes were handled as single units for association and clustering because linkage in the cohort was strong. On average, roughly 240,000 unique TCR beta nucleotide sequences were sequenced per donor among roughly 430 genotyped donors of the cohort, with about 17% of those sequences being non-productive.

This clone has a handful of counts. This clone's antigen is unknown. Per-nucleotide qualities are absent, and no much larger clonotype sits a single base away. The library was built by means of the immunoSEQ multiplex PCR assay. The multiplex PCR relied on a mix of 60 forward primers for TCR Vbeta segments and 13 reverse primers for TCR Jbeta segments. A multiplex PCR assay on genomic DNA amplified the CDR3 region of rearranged TCR beta genes. The Illumina HiSeq System was used to sequence the amplified TCR beta libraries as 87-base-pair reads. From the authors' description of their analysis: Across the 500 to 700 repertoires, a later analysis counted some 81 million unique TCR beta chains, 9.5 million to 13 million of which were shared by at least two donors. A nearest-neighbor algorithm error-corrected the raw reads and collapsed the reads into unique sequences, merging closely related sequences to remove PCR and sequencing errors. CDR3 sequences were aligned to IMGT reference sequences to assign V, D and J gene segments. For a sequence to be retained, a match of at least six nucleotides to both a V gene segment and a J gene segment was required. Rearrangements were called productive when the CDR3 lacked stop codons and stayed in frame with V and J; all others were non-productive. CDR3 was defined by IMGT convention, running from the second conserved V-encoded cysteine to the conserved J-encoded phenylalanine. Sequences without an unambiguous match to a single V gene segment were excluded from the earlier analysis of about 630 of the donors. An earlier analysis of about 600 of the donors called V segments functional above 56.7% productive rearrangements and segregating when the between-donor standard deviation exceeded 5%. A statistical classification framework was built for diagnosing cytomegalovirus status from the catalog of TCR beta chain sequences. A later analysis assigned V and J genes by comparing TCR nucleotide sequences with IMGT/GENE-DB human TR gene sequences. In a later analysis, CDR3 sequences and most-parsimonious VDJ recombination scenarios were assigned using the TCRdist pipeline. In a later analysis, each TCR beta chain was defined by its CDR3 amino acid sequence together with its V-gene family, and reads lacking a unique V-gene family were excluded. As a way to deal with suspected cross-contamination and a sequencing artifact, a later analysis dropped approximately 570 nucleotide sequences that were highly shared and had low generation probability. For each public chain, a later analysis derived a clonal expansion index from normalized ranks of inferred template counts within each repertoire. In a later analysis, generation probabilities were computed with a VDJ recombination model fitted to out-of-frame rearrangements, and the resulting probabilities were checked against IGoR. Hypergeometric tests were used in a later analysis to score TCR-TCR, TCR-HLA and TCR-CMV co-occurrence, with a repertoire-size bias correction applied to the TCR pairs. A later analysis estimated false discovery rates by permuting HLA or CMV assignments 20 times. In a later analysis, co-occurring TCRs were grouped with DBSCAN, and TCRdist sequence similarity was added when clustering was performed within HLA-allele-positive subsets. Co-occurrence clustering excluded repertoires with fewer than 30,000 or more than 120,000 public chains, plus five with anomalous nucleotide sharing. TCRdb's version of the immuneACCESS table is confined to in-frame rearrangements and falls short of the full clone set. An unresolved V gene accounts for under half of the shortfall where checked; the remainder is of unknown origin. The DNA gave D and trimming, while V, J and clone size come from that table. This sample comprises about 200,000 clones, 81% of them detected only once. The ten largest make up 1.5% to 2% of the sample.

In total, roughly 670 healthy bone marrow donors made up the cohort. At the time of sampling, all cohort members were nominally healthy, though unrecorded immune exposures were likely present. The donor tested CMV seronegative, placing the donor among the approximately 400 seronegative members of the cohort. A peripheral blood sample was collected from each donor, and TCR beta sequencing was performed on peripheral blood mononuclear cells. Genomic DNA was extracted from the blood cell samples with the Qiagen DNeasy Blood Extraction Kit. Study-level results and caveats: HLA typing was unavailable for some donors at each locus, so association tests used only the typed subset. An earlier analysis of approximately 530 of the donors showed that most TCR beta V segments appeared in productive rearrangements either about 90% or about 30% of the time, which broadly matched IMGT annotations. The sequencing pipeline was judged likely to have produced a cluster of highly shared sequence variants as a technical artifact. Because the 87-base-pair reads could not distinguish some IMGT-functional V segments, including TRBV6-2 and TRBV6-3, those segments were excluded. The only immune exposure information available for the cohort was CMV serostatus. Specific HLA alleles were associated with over 15,000 TCR beta sequences at a false discovery rate of 0.05 in a later analysis. In this cohort, only TCR beta chains were sequenced, and detectable features were limited by the absence of alpha or paired-chain data. In a later analysis, HLA-associated TCR beta chains were found to be more clonally expanded and to have lower generation probabilities than equally common non-associated chains. Most TCR sequences were seen in very few donors, while some public TCRs were found in many individuals. Correlated functional status among segregating V segments might be attributable to linkage disequilibrium, but an unknown experimental factor could not be ruled out. Because counts were too low, seventeen rarely observed V segments, including chromosome 9 orphons, were excluded from the earlier analysis of about 500 of the donors. In a later analysis, most CMV-associated TCR beta chains were found to appear HLA-restricted, with HLA associations seemingly driven largely by CMV exposure. Strong co-occurrence of HLA alleles, especially DR and DQ, made assigning TCR associations to individual alleles difficult. In vitro tests confirmed that three of the cytomegalovirus-associated TCR beta chains recognize cytomegalovirus antigens. The classifier was reported to diagnose cytomegalovirus status with high specificity and sensitivity in both the original and validation cohorts. According to a later analysis, parvovirus B19, influenza, CMV and Epstein-Barr virus appeared linked to several top co-occurrence clusters. Sequencing depth was assumed to be roughly uniform across donors in the presence/absence analyses, though that assumption may not hold. In a later analysis, the rate of TCR association differed among HLA loci, with DRB1 alleles having the most associated TCRs and HLA-C alleles having the fewest. The authors suggested that the approach could potentially be extended to other disease states and immunological phenotypes. A further reported finding was that TCR beta sequences accurately predicted the HLA-A and HLA-B alleles for most subjects in the first cohort. According to a later genetic analysis, donors in an Asian-associated ancestry cluster had fewer N-insertions in productive TCRs than the approximately 670-donor mean. The study gave a list of more than 150 TCR beta chains associated with cytomegalovirus. In a later genetic analysis, a missense DCLRE1C variant was associated with V-gene and J-gene trimming of TCR beta chains, and the association was replicated in an independent cohort.

The CDR3 holds 16 amino acids from the cysteine to the phenylalanine. Left in the record is the CDR3 DNA by itself, 48 bases read in frame from the first base. Trimming removed 4 bases from V and 7 bases from J; the gene matches leave 12 bases unexplained. CDR1 and CDR2 were assigned from the germline V gene (reference sequence) as SGHNT and YYREEE. Sequencing used PBMCs. This clonotype originated in a man aged 18 to 30 in good health and CMV-seronegative. In this chain, TRBV5-4 is recombined with TRBJ2-1, and 9 junction bases match TRBD2. The sequenced DNA is TGTGCCAGCAGCCCGGGTCGGCGGGAGGGCCGGAATGAGCAGTTCTTC. It is translated as CASSPGRREGRNEQFF. Reference TRBV5-4 and TRBJ2-1 proteins supply the regions before and after the CDR3; the full variable domain is: ETGVTQSPTHLIKTRGQQVTLRCSSQSGHNTVSWYQQALGQGPQFIFQYYREEENGRGNFPPRFSGLQFPNYSSELNVNALELDDSALYLCASSPGRREGRNEQFFGPGTRLTVL.